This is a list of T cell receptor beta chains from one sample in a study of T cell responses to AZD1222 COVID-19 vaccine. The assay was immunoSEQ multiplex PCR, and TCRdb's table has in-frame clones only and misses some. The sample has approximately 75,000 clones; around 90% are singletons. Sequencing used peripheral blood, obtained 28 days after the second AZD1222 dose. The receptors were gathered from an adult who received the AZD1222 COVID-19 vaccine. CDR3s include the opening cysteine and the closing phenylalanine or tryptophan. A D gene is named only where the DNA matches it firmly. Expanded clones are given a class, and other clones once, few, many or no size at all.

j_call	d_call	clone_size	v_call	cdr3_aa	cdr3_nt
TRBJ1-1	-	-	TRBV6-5	CASSYQGYLNTEAFF	TGTGCCAGCAGTTATCAGGGATACTTGAACACTGAAGCTTTCTTT
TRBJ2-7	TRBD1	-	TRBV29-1	CSVSDTGATYEQYF	TGCAGCGTTAGCGACACAGGGGCCACCTACGAGCAGTACTTC
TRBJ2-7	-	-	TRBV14	CASSQTKGGNHYEQYF	TGTGCCAGCAGCCAAACCAAGGGGGGCAACCACTACGAGCAGTACTTC
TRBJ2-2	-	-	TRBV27	CASSLRRAGELFF	TGTGCCAGCAGCCTACGTAGGGCCGGGGAGCTGTTTTTT
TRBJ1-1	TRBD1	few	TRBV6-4	CASRPEQGTATEAFF	TGTGCCAGCAGGCCGGAACAGGGGACGGCCACTGAAGCTTTCTTT
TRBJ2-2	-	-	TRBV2	CASMKDTLNTGELFF	TGTGCCAGCATGAAGGACACTTTGAACACCGGGGAGCTGTTTTTT
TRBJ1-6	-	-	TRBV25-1	CASNSGGAGNSPLHF	TGTGCCAGCAATTCGGGGGGGGCGGGTAATTCACCCCTCCACTTT
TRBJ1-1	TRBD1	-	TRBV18	CASSPGQEMNTEAFF	TGTGCCAGCTCACCGGGACAGGAGATGAACACTGAAGCTTTCTTT
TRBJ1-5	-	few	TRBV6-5	CASSRMVQPQHF	TGTGCCAGCAGCCGGATGGTTCAGCCCCAGCATTTT
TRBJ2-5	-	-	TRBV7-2	CASRRPTGTHETQYF	TGTGCCAGCAGGCGGCCCACCGGGACACATGAGACCCAGTACTTC
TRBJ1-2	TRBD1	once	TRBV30	CAWSVGTANYGYTF	TGTGCCTGGAGTGTCGGGACAGCGAACTATGGCTACACCTTC
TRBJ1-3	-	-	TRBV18	CASSPFPGTQSSGNTIYF	TGTGCCAGCTCACCATTTCCGGGGACACAAAGCTCTGGAAACACCATATATTTT
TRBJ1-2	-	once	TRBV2	CASRQYGYTF	TGTGCCAGCAGACAGTATGGCTACACCTTC
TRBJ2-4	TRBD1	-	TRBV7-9	CASSFGTGVFLEAKNIQYF	TGTGCCAGCAGCTTCGGGACAGGGGTTTTCTTAGAGGCCAAAAACATTCAGTACTTC
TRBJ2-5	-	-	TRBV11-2	CASSLDRLAAQETQYF	TGTGCCAGCAGCTTAGATCGGCTCGCGGCCCAAGAGACCCAGTACTTC
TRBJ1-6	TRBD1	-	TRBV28	CASSPGQGMGSSPLHF	TGTGCCAGCAGCCCGGGACAGGGAATGGGAAGTTCACCCCTCCACTTT
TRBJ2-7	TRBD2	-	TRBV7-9	CASSLGLAGGGVHREQYF	TGTGCCAGCTCCCTGGGACTAGCGGGGGGAGGAGTTCATCGGGAGCAGTACTTC
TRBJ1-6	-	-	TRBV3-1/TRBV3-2	CASSQGAPNSPLHF	TGTGCCAGCAGCCAGGGGGCACCAAATTCACCCCTCCACTTT
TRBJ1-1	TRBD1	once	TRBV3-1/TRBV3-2	CASSQTGDNTEAFF	TGTGCCAGCAGCCAGACAGGGGATAACACTGAAGCTTTCTTT
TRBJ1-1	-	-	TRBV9	CASSPRGGQLGVTEAFF	TGTGCCAGCAGCCCCCGGGGAGGCCAACTCGGGGTCACTGAAGCTTTCTTT
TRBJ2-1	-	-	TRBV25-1	CASSNDRSSYNEQFF	TGTGCCAGCAGCAACGACAGGAGCTCCTACAATGAGCAGTTCTTC
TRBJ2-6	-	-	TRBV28	CASSLQGSGANVLTF	TGTGCCAGCAGTTTACAGGGCTCTGGGGCCAACGTCCTGACTTTC
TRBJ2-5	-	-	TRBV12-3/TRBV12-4	CASSLEVRSAQYF	TGTGCCAGCAGTTTAGAGGTCCGGTCGGCCCAGTACTTC
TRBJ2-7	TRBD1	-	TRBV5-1	CASSPRQGAEQYF	TGCGCCAGCAGCCCCCGGCAGGGGGCCGAGCAGTACTTC
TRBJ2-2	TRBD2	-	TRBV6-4	CASSPQGGTGELFF	TGTGCCAGCAGCCCCCAGGGAGGGACCGGGGAGCTGTTTTTT
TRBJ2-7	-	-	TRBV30	CAWGFRGPPYF	TGTGCCTGGGGCTTTAGGGGCCCTCCGTACTTC
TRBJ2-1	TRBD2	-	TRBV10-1	CASRGSGGNFF	TGCGCCAGCAGGGGTAGCGGGGGTAATTTCTTC
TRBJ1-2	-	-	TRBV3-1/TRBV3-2	CASSPTTLGGGYTF	TGTGCCAGCAGCCCCACGACCTTGGGCGGGGGCTACACCTTC
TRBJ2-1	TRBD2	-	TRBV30	CAWSPLAGNEQFF	TGTGCCTGGAGTCCCTTAGCGGGGAATGAGCAGTTCTTC